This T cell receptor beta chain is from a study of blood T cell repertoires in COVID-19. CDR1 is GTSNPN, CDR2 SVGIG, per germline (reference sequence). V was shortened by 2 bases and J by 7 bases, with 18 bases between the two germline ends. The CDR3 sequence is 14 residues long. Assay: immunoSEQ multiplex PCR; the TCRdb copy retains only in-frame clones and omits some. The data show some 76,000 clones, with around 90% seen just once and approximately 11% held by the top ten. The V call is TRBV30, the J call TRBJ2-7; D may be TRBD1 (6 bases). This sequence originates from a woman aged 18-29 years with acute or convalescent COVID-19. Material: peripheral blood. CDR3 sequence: CAWSLGRGRGEQYF. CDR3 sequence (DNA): TGTGCCTGGAGTCTCGGCAGGGGACGTGGTGAGCAGTACTTC.